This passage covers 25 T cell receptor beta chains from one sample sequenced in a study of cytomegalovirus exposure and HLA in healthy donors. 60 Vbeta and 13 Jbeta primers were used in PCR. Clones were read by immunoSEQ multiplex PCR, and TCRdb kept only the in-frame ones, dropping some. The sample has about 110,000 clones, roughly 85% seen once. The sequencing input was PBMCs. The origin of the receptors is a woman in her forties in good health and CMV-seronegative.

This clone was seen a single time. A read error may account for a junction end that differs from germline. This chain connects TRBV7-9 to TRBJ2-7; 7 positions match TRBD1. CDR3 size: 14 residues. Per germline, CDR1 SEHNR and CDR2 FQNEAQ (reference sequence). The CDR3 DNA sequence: TGTTCCAGCAGCTTAGGGGGCGACCTCTACGAGCAGTACTTC. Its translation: CSSSLGGDLYEQYF.

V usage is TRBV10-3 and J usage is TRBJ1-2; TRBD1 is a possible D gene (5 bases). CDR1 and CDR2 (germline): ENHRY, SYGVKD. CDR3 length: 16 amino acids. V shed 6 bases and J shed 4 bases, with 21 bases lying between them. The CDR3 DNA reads TGTGCCATCAGCCCGGTCGCGGGGCCGTTGGGCTATGGCTACACCTTC. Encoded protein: CAISPVAGPLGYGYTF.

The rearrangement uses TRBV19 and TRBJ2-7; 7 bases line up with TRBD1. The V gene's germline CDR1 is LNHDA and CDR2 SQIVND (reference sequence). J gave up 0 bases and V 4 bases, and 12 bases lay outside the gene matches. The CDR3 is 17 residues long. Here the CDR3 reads CASSKGTGEIASYEQYF. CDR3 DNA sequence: TGTGCCAGTAGTAAAGGAACAGGGGAGATCGCCTCCTACGAGCAGTACTTC.

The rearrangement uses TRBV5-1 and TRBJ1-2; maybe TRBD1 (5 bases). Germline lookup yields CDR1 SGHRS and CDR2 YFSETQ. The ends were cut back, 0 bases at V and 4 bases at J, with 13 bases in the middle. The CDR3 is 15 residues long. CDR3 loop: CASSLGTGTAYGYTF. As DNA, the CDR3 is TGCGCCAGCAGCTTGGGTACCGGGACTGCCTATGGCTACACCTTC.

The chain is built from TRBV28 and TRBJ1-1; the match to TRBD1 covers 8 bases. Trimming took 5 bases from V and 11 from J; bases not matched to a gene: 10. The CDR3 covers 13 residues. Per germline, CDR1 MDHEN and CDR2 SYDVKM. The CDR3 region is CASSPPAGGRAFF. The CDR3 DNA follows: TGTGCCAGCAGTCCCCCGGCAGGGGGCCGTGCTTTCTTT. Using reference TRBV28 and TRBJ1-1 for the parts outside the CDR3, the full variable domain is DVKVTQSSRYLVKRTGEKVFLECVQDMDHENMFWYRQDPGLGLRLIYFSYDVKMKEKGDIPEGYSVSREKKERFSLILESASTNQTSMYLCASSPPAGGRAFFGQGTRLTVV.

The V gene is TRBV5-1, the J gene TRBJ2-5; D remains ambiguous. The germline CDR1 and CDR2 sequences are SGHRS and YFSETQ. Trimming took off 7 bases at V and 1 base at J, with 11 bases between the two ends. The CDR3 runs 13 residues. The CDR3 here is CASGPGFQETQYF. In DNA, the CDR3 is TGCGCCAGCGGCCCCGGGTTCCAAGAGACCCAGTACTTC.

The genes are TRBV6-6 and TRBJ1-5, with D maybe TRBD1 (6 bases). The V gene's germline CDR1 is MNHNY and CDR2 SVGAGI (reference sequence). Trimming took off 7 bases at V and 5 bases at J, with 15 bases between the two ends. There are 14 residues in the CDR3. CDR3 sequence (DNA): TGTGCCAGCAAGAAAGGACAGTCAGATCAGCCCCAGCATTTT. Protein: CASKKGQSDQPQHF.

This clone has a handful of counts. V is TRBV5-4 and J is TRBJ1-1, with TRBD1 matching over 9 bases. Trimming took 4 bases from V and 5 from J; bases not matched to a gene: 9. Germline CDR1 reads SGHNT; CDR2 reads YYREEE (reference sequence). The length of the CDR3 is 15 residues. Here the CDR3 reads CASSIQDRGRTEAFF. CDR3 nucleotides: TGTGCCAGCAGCATCCAGGACAGGGGACGAACTGAAGCTTTCTTT.

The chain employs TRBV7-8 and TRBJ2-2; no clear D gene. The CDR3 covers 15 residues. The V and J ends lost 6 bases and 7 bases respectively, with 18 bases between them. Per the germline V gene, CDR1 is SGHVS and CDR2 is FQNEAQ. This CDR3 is CASSSQRLIGGELFF. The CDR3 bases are TGTGCCAGCAGTTCCCAGAGACTCATTGGCGGGGAGCTGTTTTTT.

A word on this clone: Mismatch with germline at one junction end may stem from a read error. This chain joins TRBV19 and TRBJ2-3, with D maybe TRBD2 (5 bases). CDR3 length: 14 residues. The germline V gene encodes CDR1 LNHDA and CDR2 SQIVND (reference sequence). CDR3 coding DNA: TGTGCCAGTAGTATAGATCCTAGCAAAGATACGCAGTATTTT. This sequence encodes CASSIDPSKDTQYF.

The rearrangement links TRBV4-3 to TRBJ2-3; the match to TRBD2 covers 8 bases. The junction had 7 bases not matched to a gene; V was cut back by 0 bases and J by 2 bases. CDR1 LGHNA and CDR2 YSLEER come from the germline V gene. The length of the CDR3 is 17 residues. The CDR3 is CASSQEFGGRNTDTQYF. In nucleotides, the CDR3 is TGCGCCAGCAGCCAAGAGTTTGGCGGGAGGAACACAGATACGCAGTATTTT.

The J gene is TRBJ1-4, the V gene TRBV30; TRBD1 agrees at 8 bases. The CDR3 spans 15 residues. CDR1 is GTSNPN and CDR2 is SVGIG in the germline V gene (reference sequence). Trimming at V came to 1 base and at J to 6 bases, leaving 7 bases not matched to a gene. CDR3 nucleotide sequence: TGTGCCTGGAGTGCTAAAATGGGACAGGATGAAAAACTGTTTTTT. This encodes CAWSAKMGQDEKLFF.

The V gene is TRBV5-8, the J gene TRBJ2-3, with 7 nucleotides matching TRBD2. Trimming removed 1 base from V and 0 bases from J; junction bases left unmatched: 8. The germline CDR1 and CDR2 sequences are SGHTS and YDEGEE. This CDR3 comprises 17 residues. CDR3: CASSLSLAVSSTDTQYF. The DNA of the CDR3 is TGTGCCAGCAGCTTGAGCCTAGCGGTATCTAGCACAGATACGCAGTATTTT.

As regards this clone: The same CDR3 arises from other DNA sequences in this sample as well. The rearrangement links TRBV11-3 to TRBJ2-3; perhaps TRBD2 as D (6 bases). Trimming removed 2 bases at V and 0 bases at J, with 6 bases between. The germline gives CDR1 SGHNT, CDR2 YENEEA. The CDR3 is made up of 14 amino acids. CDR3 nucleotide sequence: TGTGCCAGCAGCTTACGGGGGAGCACAGATACGCAGTATTTT. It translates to CASSLRGSTDTQYF.

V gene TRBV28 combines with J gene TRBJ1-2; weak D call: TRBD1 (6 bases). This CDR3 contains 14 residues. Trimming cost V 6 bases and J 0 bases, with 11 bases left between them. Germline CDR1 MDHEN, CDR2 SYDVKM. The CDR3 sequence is CASRGTGTNYGYTF. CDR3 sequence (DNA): TGTGCCAGCAGGGGAACAGGGACTAACTATGGCTACACCTTC.

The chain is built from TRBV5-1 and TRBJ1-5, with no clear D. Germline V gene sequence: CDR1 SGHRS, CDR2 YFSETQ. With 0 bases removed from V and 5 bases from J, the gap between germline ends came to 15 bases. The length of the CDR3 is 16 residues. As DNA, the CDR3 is TGCGCCAGCAGCTTGGGCGGGCGGGTGGAGGATCAGCCCCAGCATTTT. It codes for CASSLGGRVEDQPQHF.

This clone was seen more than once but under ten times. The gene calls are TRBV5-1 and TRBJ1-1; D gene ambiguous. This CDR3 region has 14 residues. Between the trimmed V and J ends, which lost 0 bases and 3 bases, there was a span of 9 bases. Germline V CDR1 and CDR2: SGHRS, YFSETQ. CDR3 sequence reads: CASSLAGGHTEAFF. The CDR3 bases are TGCGCCAGCAGCTTGGCCGGTGGTCACACTGAAGCTTTCTTT.

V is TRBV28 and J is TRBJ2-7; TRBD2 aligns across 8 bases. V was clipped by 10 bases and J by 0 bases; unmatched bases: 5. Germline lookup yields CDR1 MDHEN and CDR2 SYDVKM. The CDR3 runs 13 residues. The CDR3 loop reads CAISGGSSYEQYF. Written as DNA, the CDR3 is TGTGCCATTTCGGGGGGGAGCTCCTACGAGCAGTACTTC. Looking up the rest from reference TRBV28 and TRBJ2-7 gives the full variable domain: DVKVTQSSRYLVKRTGEKVFLECVQDMDHENMFWYRQDPGLGLRLIYFSYDVKMKEKGDIPEGYSVSREKKERFSLILESASTNQTSMYLCAISGGSSYEQYFGPGTRLTVT.

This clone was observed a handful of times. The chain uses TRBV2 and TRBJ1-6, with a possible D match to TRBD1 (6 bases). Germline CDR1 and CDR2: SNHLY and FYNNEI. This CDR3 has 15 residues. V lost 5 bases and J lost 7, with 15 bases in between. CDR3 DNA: TGTGCCAGCAGTTTATCTCGGGGGGCCAATTCACCCCTCCACTTT. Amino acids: CASSLSRGANSPLHF.

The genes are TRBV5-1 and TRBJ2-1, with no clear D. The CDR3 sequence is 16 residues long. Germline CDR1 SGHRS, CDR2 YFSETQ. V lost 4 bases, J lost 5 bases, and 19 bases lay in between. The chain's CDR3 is CASSPRFQFIDNEQFF. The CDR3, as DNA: TGCGCCAGCAGCCCCAGGTTCCAGTTCATAGACAATGAGCAGTTCTTC.

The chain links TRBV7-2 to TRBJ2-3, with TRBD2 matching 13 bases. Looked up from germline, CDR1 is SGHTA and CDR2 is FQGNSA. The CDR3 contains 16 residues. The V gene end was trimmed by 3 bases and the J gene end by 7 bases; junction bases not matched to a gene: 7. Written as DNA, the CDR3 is TGTGCCAGCAGCTTCACTAGCGGGGGGGCCGGGAATACGCAGTATTTT. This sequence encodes CASSFTSGGAGNTQYF.

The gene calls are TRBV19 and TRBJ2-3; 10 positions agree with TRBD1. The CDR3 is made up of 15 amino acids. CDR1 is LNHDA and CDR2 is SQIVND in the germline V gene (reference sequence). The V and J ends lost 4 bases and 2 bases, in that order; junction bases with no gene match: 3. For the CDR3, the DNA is TGTGCCAGTAGTACGGGACAGGGGATCACAGATACGCAGTATTTT. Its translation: CASSTGQGITDTQYF. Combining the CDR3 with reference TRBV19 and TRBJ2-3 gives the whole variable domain DGGITQSPKYLFRKEGQNVTLSCEQNLNHDAMYWYRQDPGQGLRLIYYSQIVNDFQKGDIAEGYSVSREKKESFPLTVTSAQKNPTAFYLCASSTGQGITDTQYFGPGTRLTVL.

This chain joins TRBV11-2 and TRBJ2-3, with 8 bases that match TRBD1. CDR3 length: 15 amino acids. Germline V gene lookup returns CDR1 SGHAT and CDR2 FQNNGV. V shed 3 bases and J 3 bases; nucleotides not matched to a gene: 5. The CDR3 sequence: CASSFQGALTDTQYF. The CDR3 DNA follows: TGTGCCAGCAGCTTCCAGGGGGCCTTGACAGATACGCAGTATTTT. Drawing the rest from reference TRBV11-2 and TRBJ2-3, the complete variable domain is EAGVAQSPRYKIIEKRQSVAFWCNPISGHATLYWYQQILGQGPKLLIQFQNNGVVDDSQLPKDRFSAERLKGVDSTLKIQPAKLEDSAVYLCASSFQGALTDTQYFGPGTRLTVL.

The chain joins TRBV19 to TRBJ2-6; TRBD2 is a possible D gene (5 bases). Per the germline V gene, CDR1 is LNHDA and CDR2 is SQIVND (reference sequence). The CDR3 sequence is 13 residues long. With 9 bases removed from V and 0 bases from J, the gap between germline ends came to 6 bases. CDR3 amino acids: CASGDSGANVLTF. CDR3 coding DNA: TGTGCCAGCGGGGACTCTGGGGCCAACGTCCTGACTTTC.

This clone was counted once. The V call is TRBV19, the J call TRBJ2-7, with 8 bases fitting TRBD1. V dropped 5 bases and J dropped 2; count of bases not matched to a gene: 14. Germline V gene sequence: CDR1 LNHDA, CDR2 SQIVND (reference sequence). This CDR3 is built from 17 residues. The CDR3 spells CASSPRTRQGTPYEQYF. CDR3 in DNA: TGTGCCAGTAGTCCCCGAACACGACAGGGGACTCCCTACGAGCAGTACTTC.